This TCR beta chain is from a study of T cell responses to AZD1222 COVID-19 vaccine. Method: immunoSEQ multiplex PCR; TCRdb's copy keeps in-frame clones and lacks some. Here the sample spans more than 110,000 clones, around nine tenths being singletons. The sequences come from peripheral blood, collected on day 0 of AZD1222 vaccination. The receptor's source is an adult in good health.

The CDR3 DNA reads TGTGCCAGCAGTGAAGTCCCCCGGGCCAGCGGGTACGAGCAGTACTTC. Translating it yields CASSEVPRASGYEQYF. This chain connects TRBV6-1 to TRBJ2-7; D is possibly TRBD2 (6 bases). V was clipped by 1 base and J by 4 bases, with 17 bases between them. The CDR3 is made up of 16 amino acids. In germline, CDR1 is MNHNS, CDR2 SASEGT.